This TCR beta chain was obtained from a study of T cell responses to AZD1222 COVID-19 vaccine. General study points: Increases in Spike-specific TCR breadth and depth were seen after two AZD1222 doses. Clonal diversity may have been underestimated in mostly white British donors.

Points on this clone: Its target is unknown.

The CDR3 runs to 15 residues. CDR1 is SGHTA, CDR2 FQGNSA, per germline. Trimming stripped 2 bases from V and 3 bases from J, with 12 bases between. Pooling of second doses given at about 4 or about 12 weeks was done. Clones were read by immunoSEQ multiplex PCR, and TCRdb kept only the in-frame ones, dropping some. The table lists under 150,000 clones, 75% to 90% of them singletons. The sequence derives from an adult who received the AZD1222 COVID-19 vaccine. The material was peripheral blood, obtained 28 days after the second AZD1222 dose. The chain employs TRBV7-2 and TRBJ2-3; the D is unclear. The CDR3 DNA reads as TGTGCCAGCAGCTTATGGGTCACTGAGACAGATACGCAGTATTTT. This gives the protein CASSLWVTETDTQYF.